A selection of T cell receptor beta chains follows, all from one sample in a study of human T cells and chemical hapten exposure. TCRdb processed the RACE reads anew with MiXCR; each CDR3 protein has one entry. The sample yields about 84,000 distinct CDR3 sequences, approximately 10% seen once. This material consisted of whole blood, taken in connection with sensitization to the hapten diphenylcyclopropenone (DPC). These receptors all stem from a woman between 50 and 59 years old with alopecia areata. Some clones in this sample may be carry-over from other donors' samples. The CDR3 runs from the conserved cysteine through the conserved F or W. The order of the fields is clone size, D gene, J gene, V gene, CDR3 DNA, CDR3 protein. A D gene is named only where the DNA matches it firmly. The size of a clone is reported for some rows only, either as once, few or many, or as a class for expanded clones.

- | - | TRBJ1-5 | TRBV27 | TGTGCCAGCAGTTTAAGCTCAGCTAGCAATCAGCCCCAGCATTTT | CASSLSSASNQPQHF
- | TRBD2 | TRBJ2-1 | TRBV7-3 | TGTGCCAGCAGCCCGGGACTAGCGAAGAACAATGAGCAGTTCTTC | CASSPGLAKNNEQFF
few | - | TRBJ2-2 | TRBV30 | TGTGCCTGGAGTGGGGGCCCCAATCGGGAGCTGTTTTTT | CAWSGGPNRELFF
few | TRBD2 | TRBJ2-6 | TRBV30 | TGTGCCTGGAGTACGGGGGGTGCTGGGGCCAACGTCCTGACTTTC | CAWSTGGAGANVLTF
many | - | TRBJ2-1 | TRBV28 | TGTGCCAGCAGCTCCCCCTCGACTGTGGGATTTGAGAATGAGCAGTTCTTC | CASSSPSTVGFENEQFF
few | TRBD2 | TRBJ2-3 | TRBV24-1 | TGTGCCACCAGTGACCGGACTAGCGGGAGCGCAGATACGCAGTATTTT | CATSDRTSGSADTQYF
- | - | TRBJ2-2 | TRBV3-1 | TGTGCCAGCAGCCAAGAGGGGCCAAACACCGGGGAGCTGTTTTTT | CASSQEGPNTGELFF
few | - | TRBJ1-5 | TRBV19 | TGTGCCAGTAGCCCAGTTTCCGGCAATCAGCCCCAGCATTTT | CASSPVSGNQPQHF
few | - | TRBJ1-3 | TRBV2 | TGTGCCAGCAGGGCCCGGGGAGGACAGTTCTCTGGAAACACCATATATTTT | CASRARGGQFSGNTIYF
- | - | TRBJ1-3 | TRBV12-3/TRBV12-4 | TGTGCCAGCACCGGCTATGCCGGGACCTCTGGAAACACCATATATTTT | CASTGYAGTSGNTIYF
many | - | TRBJ2-1 | TRBV7-2 | TGTGCCAGCAGCCGCAGACAAGTTTACAATGAGCAGTTCTTC | CASSRRQVYNEQFF
few | - | TRBJ2-5 | TRBV5-1 | TGCGCCAGCAGCTCCGGGGGCGCCGGGACCCAGTACTTC | CASSSGGAGTQYF
many | - | TRBJ2-2 | TRBV29-1 | TGCAGCGTTCTCAAGGGGGCGAACACCGGGGAGCTGTTTTTT | CSVLKGANTGELFF
few | - | TRBJ1-5 | TRBV28 | TGTGCCAGCGGGGGGCCCCAGCATTTT | CASGGPQHF
- | TRBD1 | TRBJ1-1 | TRBV13 | TGTGCCAGCGGGCGGGGGACAGGAGCTTTCTTT | CASGRGTGAFF
- | TRBD2 | TRBJ2-5 | TRBV14 | TGTGCCAGCAGCCTTATGACTAGCTCGCAGTACTTC | CASSLMTSSQYF
- | - | TRBJ2-3 | TRBV29-1 | TGCAGCGCTGGGTTCGATACGCAGTATTTT | CSAGFDTQYF
many | - | TRBJ2-5 | TRBV28 | TGTGCCAGCAGCAACAGGGGGGGGCAAGAGACCCAGTACTTC | CASSNRGGQETQYF
- | - | TRBJ1-2 | TRBV20-1 | TGCAGTGCTAGAGAGAGCGGCTATGGCTACACCTTC | CSARESGYGYTF
- | - | TRBJ2-2 | TRBV11-3 | TGTGCCAGCAGCTTAGTAACAGCCACCGGGGAGCTGTTTTTT | CASSLVTATGELFF
- | TRBD2 | TRBJ2-1 | TRBV19 | TGTGCCAGTTCTAGATCCGGGGCCGGGAGGAATGAGCAGTTCTTC | CASSRSGAGRNEQFF
- | TRBD2 | TRBJ2-1 | TRBV30 | TGTGCCTGGAAGCGGGGCGATGAGCAGTTCTTC | CAWKRGDEQFF
- | TRBD2 | TRBJ2-2 | TRBV2 | TGTGCCAGCAGCGGACTAGTTGGGGGCACCGGGGAGCTGTTTTTT | CASSGLVGGTGELFF
many | - | TRBJ2-3 | TRBV20-1 | TGCAGTGCTAGGGGCGGGAAGTCTGCAGATACGCAGTATTTT | CSARGGKSADTQYF
- | TRBD2 | TRBJ2-5 | TRBV19 | TGTGCCAGTAGTCGGATTCTGGGGAGGGAAGAGACCCAGTACTTC | CASSRILGREETQYF
- | - | TRBJ2-3 | TRBV6-5 | TGTGCCAGCAGTTACAAGTACACAGATACGCAGTATTTT | CASSYKYTDTQYF
- | TRBD2 | TRBJ2-3 | TRBV25-1 | TGTGCCAGCACCCCGGGAGGGATAGATACGCAGTATTTT | CASTPGGIDTQYF
many | - | TRBJ2-1 | TRBV7-2 | TGTGCCAGCAGCTTAAGATCTGGGGCGCTGGACTACAATGAGCAGTTCTTC | CASSLRSGALDYNEQFF
few | - | TRBJ2-1 | TRBV6-2/TRBV6-3 | TGTGCCAGCACGGTCCCCGATGAGCAGTTCTTC | CASTVPDEQFF
many | - | TRBJ2-7 | TRBV18 | TGTGCCAGCTCACCGTTGGCAGGGGAGGGTTACGAGCAGTACTTC | CASSPLAGEGYEQYF
many | - | TRBJ2-2 | TRBV5-4 | TGTGCCAGCAGCTCAATCAGCGGCGGGACTGCGACCGGGGAGCTGTTTTTT | CASSSISGGTATGELFF
many | - | TRBJ1-2 | TRBV28 | TGTGCCAGCAGTTTAGATACAGCATATCATGGCTACACCTTC | CASSLDTAYHGYTF
many | - | TRBJ2-1 | TRBV5-4 | TGTGCCAGCAGCTTGGGGGCCGTCCCTGGGGATGAGCAGTTCTTC | CASSLGAVPGDEQFF
many | - | TRBJ2-5 | TRBV10-3 | TGTGCCATCAGGGGACTGTCCCGAGAGACCCAGTACTTC | CAIRGLSRETQYF